Each of the 20 T cell receptor beta chains below was sequenced from the same sample in a study of CD8+ T cells in alopecia areata. Treatment reported: oral pan-JAK inhibitor, 5-10 mg twice daily. RNA, once extracted, was reverse transcribed into cDNA for use as the sequencing template. TCRdb keeps only in-frame clones here, not all; method: immunoSEQ multiplex PCR. In the table there are 200,000 to 250,000 clones, more than 55% of which are singletons. The source material was CD4+ T cells sorted from blood, sampled between weeks 43 and 45, from a patient treated with tofacitinib. Every receptor here comes from a human donor with alopecia areata.

J is TRBJ2-6 and V is TRBV19, with 12 nucleotides matching TRBD1. The V gene's germline CDR1 is LNHDA and CDR2 SQIVND (reference sequence). V lost 5 bases to trimming and J lost 4 bases; unmatched junction nucleotides: 6. This CDR3 contains 17 residues. CDR3 nucleotide sequence: TGTGCCAGTAGTGGACGGGACAGGGGGCCGGGGGCCAACGTCCTGACTTTC. This encodes CASSGRDRGPGANVLTF.

This clone occurred a few times. CDR3 region: CASSLDNNEQFF. The CDR3 DNA is TGTGCCAGCAGCTTGGACAACAATGAGCAGTTCTTC. This chain uses TRBV5-4 with TRBJ2-1; no reliable D call. The CDR3 is 12 amino acids. CDR1 and CDR2 (germline): SGHNT, YYREEE (reference sequence). Trimming took off 0 bases at V and 5 bases at J, with 3 bases between the two ends. Supplemented by reference TRBV5-4 and TRBJ2-1, the full variable domain reads ETGVTQSPTHLIKTRGQQVTLRCSSQSGHNTVSWYQQALGQGPQFIFQYYREEENGRGNFPPRFSGLQFPNYSSELNVNALELDDSALYLCASSLDNNEQFFGPGTRLTVL.

This sequence joins TRBV27 and TRBJ2-3, with TRBD2 matching over 8 bases. Germline values: CDR1 MNHEY, CDR2 SMNVEV (reference sequence). The CDR3 sequence is 15 residues long. V gave up 5 bases and J gave up 3 bases; unmatched junction bases: 7. CDR3 amino acids: CASSIYGGRTDTQYF. CDR3 DNA sequence: TGTGCCAGCAGTATTTACGGCGGGAGGACAGATACGCAGTATTTT.

This clone was picked up a small number of times. V gene TRBV29-1 combines with J gene TRBJ2-1, with 13 bases that match TRBD2. Germline trimming cut 2 bases from V and 4 bases from J; bases unmatched to any gene: 8. Germline assignment: CDR1 SQVTM and CDR2 ANQGSEA. CDR3 length: 17 residues. The CDR3 loop reads CSVETPALAGGYNEQFF. CDR3 coding DNA: TGCAGCGTTGAAACTCCGGCACTAGCGGGGGGGTACAATGAGCAGTTCTTC.

The chain employs TRBV29-1 and TRBJ1-2; 7 nucleotides line up with TRBD1. Trimming cost V 3 bases and J 8 bases; bases outside gene matches: 18. The CDR3 consists of 16 residues. Per germline, CDR1 SQVTM and CDR2 ANQGSEA. DNA for the CDR3: TGCAGCGTTGATTCGGAATATACGGGAGGGGGCGAGGGCTACACCTTC. Amino acid sequence: CSVDSEYTGGGEGYTF.

The V gene is TRBV4-3, the J gene TRBJ1-2, with a tentative D call TRBD1 (5 bases). This CDR3 spans 16 amino acids. Trimming left V 0 bases short and J 4 bases short, with 15 bases between. Germline CDR1 LGHNA, CDR2 YSLEER. Here the CDR3 DNA reads TGCGCCAGCAGCCAAGATACGCAGGGAGACGGCTATGGCTACACCTTC. Translating gives CASSQDTQGDGYGYTF.

J is TRBJ2-7 and V is TRBV5-1; TRBD2 aligns across 8 bases. V dropped 4 bases and J dropped 1; count of bases not matched to a gene: 4. The CDR3 is 14 residues long. Germline V gives CDR1 SGHRS, CDR2 YFSETQ. CDR3 loop: CASSTTSASYEQYF. The CDR3, as DNA: TGCGCCAGCAGCACGACTAGCGCTTCCTACGAGCAGTACTTC.

CDR3 bases: TGCGCCAGCAGCTCGGGGCTCCGGGACGGCAACACTGAAGCTTTCTTT. Translated, it gives CASSSGLRDGNTEAFF. This rearrangement joins TRBV5-1 to TRBJ1-1, with D possibly TRBD1 on 5 matching bases. Trimming cost V 3 bases and J 2 bases, with 17 bases left between them. The germline CDR1 and CDR2 sequences are SGHRS and YFSETQ. The CDR3 extends over 16 amino acids.

J is TRBJ1-4 and V is TRBV6-5; unclear D gene. Germline lookup yields CDR1 MNHEY and CDR2 SVGAGI. Trimming left V 6 bases short and J 4 bases short, with 9 bases between. CDR3 length: 13 amino acids. CDR3 in amino acids: CASRGLINEKLFF. The CDR3 region has the DNA TGTGCCAGCAGAGGACTGATTAATGAAAAACTGTTTTTT.

This clone occurred a few times. The CDR3: CAWRGLENEQFF. CDR3 nucleotides: TGTGCCTGGAGAGGACTAGAAAATGAGCAGTTCTTC. This chain joins TRBV30 and TRBJ2-1, with TRBD2 matching 7 bases. The V gene's germline CDR1 is GTSNPN and CDR2 SVGIG (reference sequence). CDR3 size: 12 residues. J lost 7 bases, V lost 3 bases, and 3 bases had no gene match.

V usage is TRBV2 and J usage is TRBJ1-6; D gene unclear. Looked up from germline, CDR1 is SNHLY and CDR2 is FYNNEI. Trimming shortened V by 2 bases and J by 7 bases, and 12 bases separated the two germline ends. CDR3 length: 15 residues. CDR3 sequence (DNA): TGTGCCAGCAGTGAAAATGGGTTAGGCAATTCACCCCTCCACTTT. Its translation: CASSENGLGNSPLHF.

The chain combines TRBV11-3 with TRBJ2-5; TRBD1 or TRBD2 may be the D gene (5 bases each). V lost 4 bases and J 1 base, leaving 10 bases between the germline ends. The CDR3 length is 14 residues. The germline CDR1 and CDR2 sequences are SGHNT and YENEEA. The CDR3 sequence: CASSSPGPQETQYF. The DNA for the CDR3 is TGTGCCAGCAGCTCACCGGGACCCCAAGAGACCCAGTACTTC.

The CDR3 loop reads CAISESGASYEQYF. CDR3 in DNA: TGTGCCATCAGTGAATCCGGGGCCTCCTACGAGCAGTACTTC. The rearrangement links TRBV10-3 to TRBJ2-7; D possibly uses TRBD1 or TRBD2 (5 bases each). The CDR3 totals 14 residues. Germline V gene sequence: CDR1 ENHRY, CDR2 SYGVKD. The germline V and J ends were trimmed by 3 bases and 0 bases, with 9 bases remaining between them.

The gene calls are TRBV6-5 and TRBJ1-1; D not certain. Trimming took 4 bases from V and 2 from J, leaving 14 bases between them. CDR1 and CDR2 from the germline V gene are MNHEY and SVGAGI. There are 15 residues in the CDR3. For the CDR3, the DNA is TGTGCCAGCAGTTTGGGCCGCGCGGGAAACACTGAAGCTTTCTTT. Translating it yields CASSLGRAGNTEAFF.

V is TRBV7-8 and J is TRBJ1-2, with TRBD1 as a possible D gene (5 bases). The ends were cut back, 7 bases at V and 3 bases at J, with 12 bases in the middle. CDR3 length: 13 amino acids. The germline CDR1 and CDR2 sequences are SGHVS and FQNEAQ. The CDR3: CASIGGTDYGYTF. Here the CDR3 DNA reads TGTGCCAGCATAGGTGGGACGGACTATGGCTACACCTTC.

The chain has TRBV7-3 and TRBJ2-5; the match to TRBD1 covers 9 bases. The CDR3 covers 17 residues. Trimming cost V 1 base and J 5 bases; bases outside gene matches: 11. The germline gives CDR1 SGHTA, CDR2 FQGTGA. CDR3 nucleotide sequence: TGTGCCAGCAGCTTAAGGGGACAGGGTTCCACCGCGGAGACCCAGTACTTC. This sequence encodes CASSLRGQGSTAETQYF.

V is TRBV7-8 and J is TRBJ2-7; D is unclear. V lost 4 bases, J lost 4 bases, and 5 bases lay in between. The CDR3 consists of 11 residues. Germline V gives CDR1 SGHVS, CDR2 FQNEAQ. Written as DNA, the CDR3 is TGTGCCAGCAGCTCTGAATACGAGCAGTACTTC. This codes for CASSSEYEQYF.

This clone was seen repeatedly, ten times or more. The genes are TRBV2 and TRBJ2-7; no clear D. Germline V lookup: CDR1 SNHLY, CDR2 FYNNEI. The CDR3 loop spans 9 amino acids. Trimming took off 8 bases at V and 7 bases at J, with 6 bases between the two ends. The CDR3 bases are TGTGCCAGCGGTGGGGAGCAGTACTTC. This codes for CASGGEQYF.

The sample holds a few counts of this clone. This chain connects TRBV29-1 to TRBJ2-7; D is ambiguous. The CDR3 length is 14 residues. The germline CDR1 and CDR2 sequences are SQVTM and ANQGSEA. Trimming stripped 4 bases from V and 0 bases from J, with 13 bases between. The CDR3 protein is CSVAPTFTSYEQYF. Written as DNA, the CDR3 is TGCAGCGTTGCCCCAACCTTTACCTCCTACGAGCAGTACTTC.

CDR3 sequence: CASSAYVAGNTIYF. The CDR3 DNA reads TGTGCCAGCAGTGCATATGTGGCTGGAAACACCATATATTTT. The chain has TRBV5-6 and TRBJ1-3; D uncertain. V was pared by 5 bases and J by 2 bases, with 11 bases between. This CDR3 spans 14 amino acids. Germline CDR1 SGHDT, CDR2 YYEEEE.